These 24 T cell receptor beta chains originate from one sample sequenced in a study of blood T cell repertoires in COVID-19. Repertoires were generated with immunoSEQ multiplex PCR, while TCRdb's copy carries only in-frame clones and drops some. The data show hundreds of thousands of clones, about 90% seen once. Material for sequencing was peripheral blood. These receptor sequences come from a woman aged 25 to 39 with COVID-19, enrolled during active disease.

The chain uses TRBV9 and TRBJ1-4; D uncertain. Trimming cost V 0 bases and J 11 bases, with 14 bases left between them. Germline V gives CDR1 SGDLS, CDR2 YYNGEE. The CDR3 loop spans 14 amino acids. CDR3 sequence reads: CASSVEAPGAKLFF. The CDR3 DNA reads TGTGCCAGCAGCGTAGAGGCCCCCGGAGCGAAACTGTTTTTT.

The chain is built from TRBV3-1 (or the pseudogene TRBV3-2) and TRBJ1-2; TRBD1 is a possible D gene (5 bases). V was shortened by 1 base and J by 3 bases, with 12 bases between the two germline ends. CDR3 length: 15 amino acids. Germline values: CDR1 LGHDT, CDR2 YNNKEL (reference sequence). The CDR3 here is CASSQAGGADYGYTF. The CDR3 DNA sequence: TGTGCCAGCAGCCAAGCTGGCGGGGCTGACTATGGCTACACCTTC.

The chain is built from TRBV6-4 and TRBJ1-2; D is perhaps TRBD1 (6 bases). Germline V CDR1 and CDR2: MRHNA, SNTAGT. The CDR3 has 14 residues. Trimming removed 6 bases at V and 6 bases at J, with 17 bases between. This CDR3 is CASRGQGLFDGYTF. Here the CDR3 DNA reads TGTGCCAGCAGGGGTCAGGGGCTCTTCGATGGCTACACCTTC.

The rearrangement links TRBV7-3 to TRBJ2-2; 12 nucleotides align to TRBD2. CDR1 SGHTA and CDR2 FQGTGA come from the germline V gene. The CDR3 length is 14 residues. V dropped 6 bases and J dropped 5; count of bases not matched to a gene: 1. The CDR3 DNA reads as TGTGCCAGCAGGCTAGCGGGAGGGACCGGGGAGCTGTTTTTT. Translation gives CASRLAGGTGELFF.

This rearrangement joins TRBV29-1 to TRBJ2-3; a weak D match, TRBD2 (6 bases). The germline CDR1 and CDR2 sequences are SQVTM and ANQGSEA. The length of the CDR3 is 15 residues. V dropped 7 bases and J dropped 3 bases, with 20 bases sitting between them. The CDR3 DNA reads as TGCAGCGGACAGCCCTCGGGGGTCAGGACAGATACGCAGTATTTT. It encodes CSGQPSGVRTDTQYF.

The rearrangement uses TRBV7-9 and TRBJ2-7, with 7 bases aligning to TRBD2. Trimming took 3 bases from V and 1 from J; bases not matched to a gene: 6. The CDR3 is 15 amino acids. Germline V CDR1 and CDR2: SEHNR, FQNEAQ (reference sequence). The CDR3 DNA sequence: TGTGCCAGCAGCTTCGGGGAGGGGACTTCCTACGAGCAGTACTTC. Its protein is CASSFGEGTSYEQYF.

The chain combines TRBV30 with TRBJ1-6, with D perhaps matching TRBD1 (6 bases). V lost 5 bases to trimming and J lost 8 bases, with 13 bases between them. The germline V gene encodes CDR1 GTSNPN and CDR2 SVGIG (reference sequence). This CDR3 is built from 13 residues. CDR3 in DNA: TGTGCCTGGGCACAGGGAAGAGATTCACCCCTCCACTTT. It yields the protein CAWAQGRDSPLHF.

The chain has TRBV28 and TRBJ2-1; D is ambiguous. Germline V CDR1 and CDR2: MDHEN, SYDVKM. This CDR3 contains 14 residues. The V end lost 2 bases, the J end lost 3 bases, and 8 bases lay between the germline ends. The CDR3 DNA reads TGTGCCAGCAGTTTACCGGGTGACTACAATGAGCAGTTCTTC. Translated, it gives CASSLPGDYNEQFF.

V gene TRBV6-5 combines with J gene TRBJ2-2; 8 nucleotides line up with TRBD1. CDR1 and CDR2 (germline): MNHEY, SVGAGI. The CDR3 is 14 residues long. J was trimmed by 5 bases and V by 6 bases; bases with no gene match: 5. CDR3: CASRKDRDTGELFF. CDR3 DNA sequence: TGTGCCAGCAGAAAGGACAGGGATACCGGGGAGCTGTTTTTT.

The V gene is TRBV18, the J gene TRBJ1-3; D ambiguous. This CDR3 has 16 residues. The V gene's germline CDR1 is KGHSH and CDR2 LQKENI. Trimming left V 1 base short and J 0 bases short, with 10 bases between. CDR3 nucleotide sequence: TGTGCCAGCTCACCACTAGAGGGTTACTCTGGAAACACCATATATTTT. It encodes CASSPLEGYSGNTIYF. Variable domain in full (rest from reference TRBV18 and TRBJ1-3): NAGVMQNPRHLVRRRGQEARLRCSPMKGHSHVYWYRQLPEEGLKFMVYLQKENIIDESGMPKERFSAEFPKEGPSILRIQQVVRGDSAAYFCASSPLEGYSGNTIYFGEGSWLTVV.

The V call is TRBV27, the J call TRBJ1-5, with TRBD1 matching over 8 bases. Germline-derived CDR1 and CDR2 are MNHEY and SMNVEV (reference sequence). V was clipped by 6 bases and J by 5 bases; unmatched bases: 12. The CDR3 extends over 16 amino acids. CDR3 loop: CASSMGAGGEDQPQHF. The CDR3 nucleotides read TGTGCCAGCAGCATGGGGGCAGGGGGCGAGGATCAGCCCCAGCATTTT.

J is TRBJ1-2 and V is TRBV6-5, with 8 bases fitting TRBD1. Losses at the gene ends were 6 bases for V and 7 bases for J; bases not matched to a gene: 13. The CDR3 is 15 amino acids. Germline-derived CDR1 and CDR2 are MNHEY and SVGAGI. For the CDR3, the DNA is TGTGCCAGCAGCCGGATCGGACAGGGTCTATTTGGCTACACCTTC. Translating it yields CASSRIGQGLFGYTF.

The chain is built from TRBV18 and TRBJ2-7; 9 nucleotides line up with TRBD1. The CDR3 has 15 residues. CDR1 and CDR2 (germline): KGHSH, LQKENI. V lost 3 bases, J lost 0 bases, and 3 bases stayed unmatched. CDR3 coding DNA: TGTGCCAGCTCACCGAAACAGGGGGCCTCCTACGAGCAGTACTTC. Its protein product is CASSPKQGASYEQYF. Filled out from reference TRBV18 and TRBJ2-7, the complete variable domain reads NAGVMQNPRHLVRRRGQEARLRCSPMKGHSHVYWYRQLPEEGLKFMVYLQKENIIDESGMPKERFSAEFPKEGPSILRIQQVVRGDSAAYFCASSPKQGASYEQYFGPGTRLTVT.

The genes are TRBV28 and TRBJ1-5, with D perhaps TRBD1 (6 bases). CDR1 MDHEN and CDR2 SYDVKM come from the germline V gene. V was trimmed by 5 bases and J by 6 bases, leaving 11 bases between them. The length of the CDR3 is 13 residues. The CDR3 DNA sequence: TGTGCCAGCAGTATCTACAGGGTTCAGCCCCAGCATTTT. Translation: CASSIYRVQPQHF. Based on the CDR3 plus reference TRBV28 and TRBJ1-5, the full variable domain is DVKVTQSSRYLVKRTGEKVFLECVQDMDHENMFWYRQDPGLGLRLIYFSYDVKMKEKGDIPEGYSVSREKKERFSLILESASTNQTSMYLCASSIYRVQPQHFGDGTRLSIL.

The rearrangement uses TRBV30 and TRBJ2-3; a weak D match, TRBD2 (6 bases). In germline, CDR1 is GTSNPN, CDR2 SVGIG (reference sequence). V was shortened by 2 bases and J by 0 bases, with 9 bases between the two germline ends. The CDR3 has 14 amino acids. The DNA for the CDR3 is TGTGCCTGGAGTATTAGCGGAAGCACAGATACGCAGTATTTT. This gives the protein CAWSISGSTDTQYF.

This chain connects TRBV6-5 to TRBJ1-2; D not resolved. V dropped 0 bases and J dropped 4 bases, with 15 bases sitting between them. CDR3 length equals 16 residues. Germline V lookup: CDR1 MNHEY, CDR2 SVGAGI. CDR3 nucleotide sequence: TGTGCCAGCAGTTACTCGAGGGAGGCGGGGAGCTATGGCTACACCTTC. Encoded protein: CASSYSREAGSYGYTF.

This chain links TRBV5-4 with TRBJ2-7, with 16 bases that match TRBD2. Trimming removed 0 bases from V and 5 bases from J; junction bases left unmatched: 5. Germline V lookup: CDR1 SGHNT, CDR2 YYREEE (reference sequence). The CDR3 extends over 17 amino acids. CDR3 loop: CASSLGGTSGRAHEQYF. CDR3 sequence (DNA): TGTGCCAGCAGCTTGGGGGGGACTAGCGGGAGGGCCCACGAGCAGTACTTC.

The CDR3 coding sequence is TGTGCCAGCAGTCCCTTAAACGCCGGGATTAAGGGTTCACCCCTCCACTTT. It codes for CASSPLNAGIKGSPLHF. V gene TRBV27 combines with J gene TRBJ1-6, with D unclear. V was pared by 5 bases and J by 9 bases, with 23 bases between. The V gene's germline CDR1 is MNHEY and CDR2 SMNVEV (reference sequence). CDR3 length equals 17 residues.

This clone was seen a single time. CDR3 region: CASRQEDYGYTF. DNA for the CDR3: TGTGCCAGCAGACAGGAAGACTATGGCTACACCTTC. The V and J genes are TRBV25-1 and TRBJ1-2; possibly TRBD1 for D (5 bases). V was cut by 6 bases and J by 3 bases, with 8 bases left in between. This CDR3 spans 12 amino acids. Germline assignment: CDR1 MGHDK and CDR2 SYGVNS.

The J gene is TRBJ1-5, the V gene TRBV28; D possibly corresponds to TRBD1 (6 bases). The V gene lost 5 bases and the J gene lost 0 bases, with 11 bases spanning the gap. The CDR3 is 15 residues long. Germline CDR1 reads MDHEN; CDR2 reads SYDVKM. This chain's CDR3 is CASSRGGLSNQPQHF. In DNA form, the CDR3 reads TGTGCCAGCAGTCGGGGGGGCCTTAGCAATCAGCCCCAGCATTTT.

The V call is TRBV29-1, the J call TRBJ1-1; the D gene is possibly TRBD1 (6 bases). V dropped 1 base and J dropped 1 base, with 10 bases sitting between them. The CDR3 consists of 14 residues. Germline lookup yields CDR1 SQVTM and CDR2 ANQGSEA. The CDR3 loop reads CSVEGGRGNTEAFF. CDR3 sequence (DNA): TGCAGCGTTGAAGGGGGCAGGGGGAACACTGAAGCTTTCTTT.

The chain has TRBV28 and TRBJ2-7; TRBD1 is a possible D gene (6 bases). Trimming removed 6 bases from V and 5 bases from J, with 20 bases in between. Germline lookup yields CDR1 MDHEN and CDR2 SYDVKM. The CDR3 consists of 15 residues. CDR3 in amino acids: CASSAFGTLLHEQYF. DNA for the CDR3: TGTGCCAGCAGCGCGTTCGGGACATTACTCCACGAGCAGTACTTC.

This clone was found once. V and J are TRBV5-6 and TRBJ1-1; D perhaps matches TRBD1 (6 bases). Per germline, CDR1 SGHDT and CDR2 YYEEEE. The V and J ends lost 2 bases and 1 base respectively, with 9 bases between them. There are 14 residues in the CDR3. For the CDR3, the DNA is TGTGCCAGCAGCTTCTTGGACAGGAACACTGAAGCTTTCTTT. Translating it yields CASSFLDRNTEAFF.

The CDR3, as DNA: TGTGCCAGCTCAAGCGGAGGCGAGAACACTGAAGCTTTCTTT. This sequence encodes CASSSGGENTEAFF. The V call is TRBV6-4, the J call TRBJ1-1; D ambiguous. Looked up from germline, CDR1 is MRHNA and CDR2 is SNTAGT. The CDR3 is made up of 14 amino acids. V shed 8 bases and J shed 1 base, with 14 bases lying between them.